The 11 T cell receptor beta chains listed next were all sequenced from one sample in a study of control samples from healthy donors and cancer patients. Clones were sequenced by immunoSEQ multiplex PCR, and TCRdb holds only the in-frame ones, with some missing. The table lists about 76,000 clones, around 90% of them singletons. Material for sequencing was PBMCs. Source of these receptors: a woman aged 45 to 65 with colorectal cancer.

The chain couples TRBV6-5 to TRBJ2-2, with a tentative D call TRBD2 (5 bases). The V gene's germline CDR1 is MNHEY and CDR2 SVGAGI. CDR3 length: 12 amino acids. DNA for the CDR3: TGTGGGTCCGGGGAATGGACCGGGGAGCTGTTTTTT. It translates to CGSGEWTGELFF.

This clone has just one count. The chain employs TRBV18 and TRBJ2-1; D remains unclear. CDR1 and CDR2 from the germline V gene are KGHSH and LQKENI. The CDR3 is made up of 14 amino acids. With 3 bases removed from V and 9 bases from J, the gap between germline ends came to 15 bases. The CDR3 spells CASSPRASRSEQFF. CDR3 DNA sequence: TGTGCCAGCTCACCGAGAGCAAGCCGCTCTGAGCAGTTCTTC.

The V gene is TRBV5-1, the J gene TRBJ2-3; TRBD1 agrees at 9 bases. The ends lost 0 bases at V and 3 bases at J; junction bases unmatched: 5. From germline, CDR1 is SGHRS and CDR2 YFSETQ. The CDR3 spans 16 residues. DNA for the CDR3: TGCGCCAGCAGCTTGGCCCGGGACAGGGCGACAGATACGCAGTATTTT. This sequence encodes CASSLARDRATDTQYF.

V gene TRBV30 combines with J gene TRBJ1-2; D ambiguous. The CDR3 totals 14 residues. The germline V gene encodes CDR1 GTSNPN and CDR2 SVGIG (reference sequence). Trimming removed 5 bases at V and 4 bases at J, with 17 bases between. This chain's CDR3 is CAWVSTAVGYGYTF. In DNA, the CDR3 is TGTGCCTGGGTTTCGACGGCAGTGGGCTATGGCTACACCTTC.

The chain couples TRBV5-6 to TRBJ1-2; perhaps TRBD1 as D (5 bases). The CDR3 has 13 amino acids. CDR1 and CDR2 (germline): SGHDT, YYEEEE. Trimming stripped 4 bases from V and 4 bases from J, with 11 bases between. DNA of the CDR3: TGTGCCAGCAGCACCGAGGGGTTCTATGGCTACACCTTC. It encodes CASSTEGFYGYTF.

The gene calls are TRBV7-2 and TRBJ1-2; 9 nucleotides align to TRBD1. CDR3 length: 15 amino acids. The junction had 8 bases not matched to a gene; V was cut back by 5 bases and J by 4 bases. Per the germline V gene, CDR1 is SGHTA and CDR2 is FQGNSA. In DNA form, the CDR3 reads TGTGCCAGCAGCCCTGGACAGGGGAGTAGCTATGGCTACACCTTC. It encodes CASSPGQGSSYGYTF.

The genes are TRBV9 and TRBJ1-2; the D is unclear. The germline V and J ends were trimmed by 3 bases and 4 bases, with 13 bases remaining between them. Germline V gene sequence: CDR1 SGDLS, CDR2 YYNGEE. There are 14 residues in the CDR3. CDR3 sequence reads: CASSESTSGYGYTF. The CDR3, as DNA: TGTGCCAGCAGCGAATCCACTTCCGGCTATGGCTACACCTTC. The whole variable domain, filled in from reference TRBV9 and TRBJ1-2, reads DSGVTQTPKHLITATGQRVTLRCSPRSGDLSVYWYQQSLDQGLQFLIQYYNGEERAKGNILERFSAQQFPDLHSELNLSSLELGDSALYFCASSESTSGYGYTFGSGTRLTVV.

The rearrangement joins TRBV18 to TRBJ2-2, with D possibly TRBD2 on 5 matching bases. This CDR3 spans 15 amino acids. Germline V gene data show CDR1 as KGHSH and CDR2 as LQKENI. Trimming stripped 5 bases from V and 5 bases from J, with 15 bases between. The CDR3 DNA follows: TGTGCCAGCTCATCCGGACTCCAGAGTACCGGGGAGCTGTTTTTT. Translating it yields CASSSGLQSTGELFF.

The sample holds one count of this clone. This sequence joins TRBV7-2 and TRBJ1-2; no firm D call. The CDR3 consists of 12 residues. Trimming removed 1 base from V and 8 bases from J, with 8 bases in between. Per the germline V gene, CDR1 is SGHTA and CDR2 is FQGNSA. CDR3 DNA sequence: TGTGCCAGCAGCTTAGTTCCGGGGGGCTACACCTTC. Translating gives CASSLVPGGYTF.

Relative to its sample, this clone is medium-sized. The CDR3 reads CASSLTGHTEAFF. The DNA of the CDR3 is TGTGCCAGCAGTCTGACAGGGCACACTGAAGCTTTCTTT. The chain is built from TRBV6-5 and TRBJ1-1; TRBD1 agrees at 7 bases. Looked up from germline, CDR1 is MNHEY and CDR2 is SVGAGI. The CDR3 sequence is 13 residues long. The trim removed 5 bases at V and 3 bases at J, leaving 3 bases unmatched.

The chain combines TRBV6-1 with TRBJ1-5; no clear D. Deletions cut 2 bases from V and 0 bases from J, with 5 bases between. This CDR3 comprises 14 residues. The germline CDR1 and CDR2 sequences are MNHNS and SASEGT. CDR3 protein: CASSERGSNQPQHF. Here the CDR3 DNA reads TGTGCCAGCAGTGAACGGGGTAGCAATCAGCCCCAGCATTTT.